Listed below are T cell receptor beta chains from one sample, sequenced in a study of sequential checkpoint blockade in melanoma. The protocol was immunoSEQ multiplex PCR, while the TCRdb copy is restricted to in-frame clones and leaves out a portion. The sample records approximately 6,000 clones, 53% being singletons. The source was CD8+ T cells sorted from blood (inferred from file names), collected from a patient given nivolumab and ipilimumab in sequence. These receptors were taken from a human donor with melanoma. Both conserved end residues are part of each CDR3. The D gene is left open where the match is weak. Clone size is stated in some rows and not others, as once, few, many or a class when expanded.

-	TRBD2	TRBJ2-7	TRBV5-1	TGCGCCAGCAGCTTTTTGGGACTAGCGGGCACTACCTCCTACGAGCAGTACTTC	CASSFLGLAGTTSYEQYF
few	-	TRBJ2-3	TRBV2	TGTGCCAGCAGTGAAGGGGAGGTTGTTGGCACAGATACGCAGTATTTT	CASSEGEVVGTDTQYF
few	TRBD1	TRBJ2-7	TRBV7-9	TGTGCCAGCAGCCAAAGGGCCCGCGCAGGGGGAATCTACGAGCAGTACTTC	CASSQRARAGGIYEQYF
medium-sized	-	TRBJ1-1	TRBV7-3	TGTGCCAGCAGCCCCACGGGGGGCACTGAAGCTTTCTTT	CASSPTGGTEAFF
-	-	TRBJ2-1	TRBV28	TGTGCCAGCAGCCCAACGACTAGCAATGAGCAGTTCTTC	CASSPTTSNEQFF
-	TRBD2	TRBJ2-3	TRBV28	TGTGCCGGATATAGCGGGAGAAGCGCAGATACGCAGTATTTT	CAGYSGRSADTQYF
-	TRBD2	TRBJ2-7	TRBV27	TGTGCCAGCAGTTTGGGACTAGCGGGGTCCTACGAGCAGTACTTC	CASSLGLAGSYEQYF
-	-	TRBJ2-7	TRBV5-4	TGTGCCAGCAGCTTGGAGGCCAGCGCCTACGAGCAGTACTTC	CASSLEASAYEQYF
-	-	TRBJ2-1	TRBV7-6	TGTGCCAGCAGCTTAATTGGGGAGAGCTCCTACAATGAGCAGTTCTTC	CASSLIGESSYNEQFF
-	TRBD2	TRBJ2-3	TRBV15	TGTGCCACCAGCAGAGATGTTCCCGGGGGGGAGGGGATTAGCACAGATACGCAGTATTTT	CATSRDVPGGEGISTDTQYF
-	TRBD2	TRBJ2-1	TRBV27	TGTGCCAGCAGTTTATCGTGGACTAGCGGGGAGGTGGGCTACAATGAGCAGTTCTTC	CASSLSWTSGEVGYNEQFF
-	TRBD2	TRBJ2-1	TRBV7-3	TGTGCCAGCAGCCGGAGGGCGGGACTAGCGGGGGGGCGGAATGAGCAGTTCTTC	CASSRRAGLAGGRNEQFF
few	TRBD2	TRBJ2-5	TRBV4-3	TGCGCCAGCAGCCAAGGACGGGGACTAGCGGGAGGTAGACAAGAGACCCAGTACTTC	CASSQGRGLAGGRQETQYF
once	-	TRBJ2-1	TRBV19	TGTGCCAGTAGCACCGGGACAATCAATGAGCAGTTCTTC	CASSTGTINEQFF
-	-	TRBJ1-1	TRBV4-3	TGCGCCAGCAGCCAAGAGCGGGGTGAGACTGAAGCTTTCTTT	CASSQERGETEAFF
-	-	TRBJ2-3	TRBV7-9	TGTGCCAGCAGCTCGATTCTTGGGGCATCTAGCACAGATACGCAGTATTTT	CASSSILGASSTDTQYF
few	TRBD2	TRBJ2-7	TRBV14	TGTGCCAGCAGCCAACTAGCGGGCCGCTCCTACGAGCAGTACTTC	CASSQLAGRSYEQYF
-	TRBD2	TRBJ2-1	TRBV7-6	TGTGCCAGCAGCCTTACTAGCGGGAGGGTTATGGATCAGTTCTTC	CASSLTSGRVMDQFF
-	-	TRBJ2-2	TRBV29-1	TGCAGCGTTAGTGGAGTAGCGGGGGAGCTGTTTTTT	CSVSGVAGELFF
-	TRBD1	TRBJ2-3	TRBV5-1	TGCGCCAGCAGCAGAACCAGGGGGCGCGAGATAGATACGCAGTATTTT	CASSRTRGREIDTQYF
-	-	TRBJ1-1	TRBV11-2	TGTGCCAGCAGCTTAGGTTGGGGGGCTGAAGCTTTCTTT	CASSLGWGAEAFF
-	TRBD2	TRBJ2-3	TRBV4-3	TGCGCCAGCAGCCAGGACGGGACTAGATTGGATACGCAGTATTTT	CASSQDGTRLDTQYF
-	-	TRBJ1-5	TRBV7-2	TGTGCCAGCAGCCGGGACTACTATAGCAATCAGCCCCAGCATTTT	CASSRDYYSNQPQHF
-	TRBD1	TRBJ2-5	TRBV7-9	TGTGCCAGCAGCTCCGGGACAGGTGCGGGAGAGACCCAGTACTTC	CASSSGTGAGETQYF
-	TRBD1	TRBJ2-1	TRBV7-9	TGTGCCAGCAGCCCCGGACAGGATTACAATGAGCAGTTCTTC	CASSPGQDYNEQFF
-	TRBD2	TRBJ2-7	TRBV7-9	TGTGCCAGCAGTCCGCGGGGGACCAGCATGGGAGAGCAGTACTTC	CASSPRGTSMGEQYF
-	-	TRBJ1-2	TRBV10-1	TGCGCCAGCAGTGAGTGCGGGAGCGGGTATGGCTACACCTTC	CASSECGSGYGYTF
-	TRBD2	TRBJ2-2	TRBV7-2	TGTGCCAGCAGCTTTACTAGCGCGAGGGACACCGGGGAGCTGTTTTTT	CASSFTSARDTGELFF
medium-sized	-	TRBJ1-4	TRBV5-8	TGTGCCAGCAGCCCTCGGGGAGGAGGTGAAAAACTGTTTTTT	CASSPRGGGEKLFF
few	-	TRBJ2-1	TRBV6-7	TGTGCCAGCAGTTACTCCGGGGGTTCATCCTACAATGAGCAGTTCTTC	CASSYSGGSSYNEQFF
-	-	TRBJ2-2	TRBV7-3	TGTGCCAGCAGCTTAGTAACCGGGGAGCTGTTTTTT	CASSLVTGELFF
-	TRBD2	TRBJ2-1	TRBV11-3	TGTGCCAGCAGCTTAACTAGCGGGAGTCTCAATGAGCAGTTCTTC	CASSLTSGSLNEQFF
few	-	TRBJ2-5	TRBV11-1	TGTGCCAGCAGCTTATATCCTGGGATCGGGGTCGGACGGACCCAGTACTTC	CASSLYPGIGVGRTQYF
-	TRBD1	TRBJ1-2	TRBV5-4	TGTGCCAGCAGCTTGGGGGACAGACCCTATGGCTACACCTTC	CASSLGDRPYGYTF
-	TRBD2	TRBJ2-3	TRBV27	TGTGCCAGCAGTCCCCTGACTAGCGGGCTTGACGGCCGCACAGATACGCAGTATTTT	CASSPLTSGLDGRTDTQYF
few	TRBD1	TRBJ2-5	TRBV7-2	TGTGCCAGCAGCTTAGATGGACAGGCACAGGGGACCCAGTACTTC	CASSLDGQAQGTQYF
-	TRBD1	TRBJ2-1	TRBV5-6	TGTGCCAGCAGCCTAACGGCAGGGGGTTTTCTGCTTGGCAATGAGCAGTTCTTC	CASSLTAGGFLLGNEQFF
few	TRBD1	TRBJ1-2	TRBV13	TGTGCCAGCAGCTTAGTATCCAGGGGGCACGGCTACACCTTC	CASSLVSRGHGYTF
-	-	TRBJ1-1	TRBV25-1	TGTGCCAGCAGTGAAAGGGGGGGGTGGTGGGCTTTCTTT	CASSERGGWWAFF
-	TRBD2	TRBJ2-3	TRBV5-6	TGTGCCAGCAGCGTGGGCGGGAGGGTGGATACGCAGTATTTT	CASSVGGRVDTQYF
-	-	TRBJ1-2	TRBV5-4	TGTGCCAGCAGCTTGGGTCCACAGGTCCTTAACTATGGCTACACCTTC	CASSLGPQVLNYGYTF
-	TRBD2	TRBJ2-7	TRBV27	TGTGCCAGCAGTCCCCGGGACTACAACTACGAGCAGTACTTC	CASSPRDYNYEQYF
-	TRBD2	TRBJ2-7	TRBV29-1	TGCGCCTCTTCGAGCGGGAGCAACGAGCAGTACTTC	CASSSGSNEQYF
-	TRBD2	TRBJ2-2	TRBV9	TGTGCCAGCAGCGTTCCCTTTAGCGGGGGCAACACCGGGGAGCTGTTTTTT	CASSVPFSGGNTGELFF
-	-	TRBJ1-6	TRBV7-2	TGTGCCAGCACCCCTGGGGGGGGTGACTCACCCCTCCACTTT	CASTPGGGDSPLHF
-	-	TRBJ1-2	TRBV7-6	TGTGCCAGCAGCTCCACTCCGGGAGACTATGGCTACACCTTC	CASSSTPGDYGYTF
-	TRBD2	TRBJ2-7	TRBV4-1	TGCGCCAGCAGCCAGAGTAGCGGGCCCAGCTCCTACGAGCAGTACTTC	CASSQSSGPSSYEQYF
-	-	TRBJ1-1	TRBV7-2	TGTGCCAGCAGCTTAGAATGGGGGGAGAGCACTGAAGCTTTCTTT	CASSLEWGESTEAFF
-	TRBD1	TRBJ2-7	TRBV5-1	TGCGCCAGCAGCCTCCGGGACAGAACCTACGAGCAGTACTTC	CASSLRDRTYEQYF
-	TRBD1	TRBJ1-5	TRBV2	TGTGCCAGCACTAGGACAGGGGCTACCAATCAGCCCCAGCATTTT	CASTRTGATNQPQHF
few	TRBD1	TRBJ1-5	TRBV10-3	TGTGCCATCAGTGATGGACAGGGGGCTAGGCAGCCCCAGCATTTT	CAISDGQGARQPQHF
few	TRBD1	TRBJ2-7	TRBV7-9	TGTGCCAGCAGCTGGACAGGGGCGACTGGCGAGCAGTACTTC	CASSWTGATGEQYF
medium-sized	TRBD1	TRBJ1-2	TRBV4-1	TGCGCCAGCAGCCAAGACAGCCGGACAGGCTTGAGGGGCTACACCTTC	CASSQDSRTGLRGYTF
-	TRBD1	TRBJ1-2	TRBV6-5	TGTGCCAGCAGTTACGGGACAGCTATTTATGGCTACACCTTC	CASSYGTAIYGYTF
-	TRBD1	TRBJ1-2	TRBV28	TGTGCCAGCAGCTTAGGGGGCACGGATGGCTACACCTTC	CASSLGGTDGYTF
-	-	TRBJ2-1	TRBV5-1	TGCGCCAGCAGCTTGACAGACAATGAGCAGTTCTTC	CASSLTDNEQFF
-	-	TRBJ1-4	TRBV25-1	TGTGCCAGCAGCGTTGGCGGTAATGAAAAACTGTTTTTT	CASSVGGNEKLFF
once	-	TRBJ2-7	TRBV7-2	TGTGCCAGCAGCTTGGCAGGGTCCTACGAGCAGTACTTC	CASSLAGSYEQYF
-	-	TRBJ1-1	TRBV6-5	TGTGCCAGCAGTGCAGGGCCCACTGAAGCTTTCTTT	CASSAGPTEAFF
-	-	TRBJ2-2	TRBV9	TGTGCCAGCAGCGTAGAGAGCCGCACCGGGGAGCTGTTTTTT	CASSVESRTGELFF